Each of the 4 T cell receptor beta chains below was sequenced from the same sample in a study of OX40 agonist ivuxolimab in advanced cancers. This table comes from immunoSEQ multiplex PCR, and its TCRdb copy is limited to in-frame clones, with some not included. The table shows 11,000 to 15,000 clones, with 87% occurring only once. The material was CD4+ or CD8+ T cells sorted from blood, obtained in a trial of the OX40 agonist ivuxolimab. These receptors were obtained from an adult with an advanced solid tumor such as melanoma, head and neck, liver or kidney cancer.

The chain combines TRBV15 with TRBJ1-2; D possibly corresponds to TRBD1 (5 bases). Germline V lookup: CDR1 LNHNV, CDR2 YYDKDF (reference sequence). The CDR3 spans 17 residues. V was clipped by 0 bases and J by 6 bases, with 20 bases between them. The DNA for the CDR3 is TGTGCCACCAGCAGAGATTGGACCTCCCAGGGTATCAATGGCTACACCTTC. Translating it yields CATSRDWTSQGINGYTF. Supplemented by reference TRBV15 and TRBJ1-2, the full variable domain reads DAMVIQNPRYQVTQFGKPVTLSCSQTLNHNVMYWYQQKSSQAPKLLFHYYDKDFNNEADTPDNFQSRRPNTSFCFLDIRSPGLGDTAMYLCATSRDWTSQGINGYTFGSGTRLTVV.

V usage is TRBV30 and J usage is TRBJ1-4; D is uncertain. Germline loops: CDR1 GTSNPN, CDR2 SVGIG (reference sequence). This CDR3 region has 13 residues. Trimming shortened V by 6 bases and J by 6 bases, and 14 bases separated the two germline ends. For the CDR3, the DNA is TGTGCCTGTCGGACGGATCGATATGAAAAACTGTTTTTT. Amino acid sequence: CACRTDRYEKLFF. The full variable domain, completed using reference TRBV30 and TRBJ1-4, is SQTIHQWPATLVQPVGSPLSLECTVEGTSNPNLYWYRQAAGRGLQLLFYSVGIGQISSEVPQNLSASRPQDRQFILSSKKLLLSDSGFYLCACRTDRYEKLFFGSGTQLSVL.

This clone was detected once. The rearrangement uses TRBV6-5 and TRBJ1-4; D unresolved. This CDR3 contains 14 residues. Germline loops: CDR1 MNHEY, CDR2 SVGAGI. Trimming cost V 0 bases and J 5 bases, with 7 bases left between them. CDR3 protein: CASSYSMGNEKLFF. The DNA of the CDR3 is TGTGCCAGCAGTTACTCGATGGGAAATGAAAAACTGTTTTTT.

This clone has a handful of counts. The chain employs TRBV7-9 and TRBJ2-7, with D possibly TRBD2 on 6 matching bases. The germline V gene has CDR1 SEHNR and CDR2 FQNEAQ (reference sequence). V lost 6 bases and J lost 5, with 23 bases in between. The CDR3 runs to 16 residues. The CDR3 coding sequence is TGTGCCAGCAGTCCAACCGGGACTGTCCCTCGGCACGAGCAGTACTTC. Translating gives CASSPTGTVPRHEQYF.